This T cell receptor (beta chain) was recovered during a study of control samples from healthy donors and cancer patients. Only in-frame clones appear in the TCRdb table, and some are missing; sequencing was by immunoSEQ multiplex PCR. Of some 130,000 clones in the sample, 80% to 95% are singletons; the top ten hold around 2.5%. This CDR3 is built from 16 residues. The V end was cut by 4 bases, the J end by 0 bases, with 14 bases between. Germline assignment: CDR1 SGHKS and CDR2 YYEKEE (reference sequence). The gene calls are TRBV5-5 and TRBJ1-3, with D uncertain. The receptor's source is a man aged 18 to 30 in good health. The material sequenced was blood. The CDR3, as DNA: TGTGCCAGCAGCCGTGCTCGGACCACCTCTGGAAACACCATATATTTT. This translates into CASSRARTTSGNTIYF.